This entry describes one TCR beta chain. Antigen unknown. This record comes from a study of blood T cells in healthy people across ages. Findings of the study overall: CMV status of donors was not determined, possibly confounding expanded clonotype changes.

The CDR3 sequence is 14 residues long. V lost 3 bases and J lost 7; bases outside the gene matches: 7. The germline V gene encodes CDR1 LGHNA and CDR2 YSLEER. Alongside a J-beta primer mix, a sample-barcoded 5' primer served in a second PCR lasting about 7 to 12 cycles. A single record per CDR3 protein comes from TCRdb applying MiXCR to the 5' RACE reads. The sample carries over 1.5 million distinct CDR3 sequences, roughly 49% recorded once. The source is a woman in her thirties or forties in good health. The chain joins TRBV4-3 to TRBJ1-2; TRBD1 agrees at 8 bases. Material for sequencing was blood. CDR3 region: CASSHTGGLGGYTF. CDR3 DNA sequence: TGCGCCAGCAGCCACACAGGGGGTCTCGGTGGCTACACCTTC.